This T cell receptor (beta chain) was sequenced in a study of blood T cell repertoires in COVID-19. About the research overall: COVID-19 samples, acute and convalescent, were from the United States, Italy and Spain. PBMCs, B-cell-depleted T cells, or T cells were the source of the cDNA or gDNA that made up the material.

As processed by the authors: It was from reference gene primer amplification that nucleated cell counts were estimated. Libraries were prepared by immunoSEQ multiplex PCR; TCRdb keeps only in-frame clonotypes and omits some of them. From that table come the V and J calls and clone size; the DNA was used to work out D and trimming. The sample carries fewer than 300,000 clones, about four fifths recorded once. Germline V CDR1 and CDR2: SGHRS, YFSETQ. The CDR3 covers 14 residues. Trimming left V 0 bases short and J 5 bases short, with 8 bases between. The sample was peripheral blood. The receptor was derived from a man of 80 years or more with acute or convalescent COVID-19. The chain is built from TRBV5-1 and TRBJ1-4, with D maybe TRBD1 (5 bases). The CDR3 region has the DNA TGCGCCAGCAGCTTGGCAGGGATCAATGAAAAACTGTTTTTT. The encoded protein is CASSLAGINEKLFF.